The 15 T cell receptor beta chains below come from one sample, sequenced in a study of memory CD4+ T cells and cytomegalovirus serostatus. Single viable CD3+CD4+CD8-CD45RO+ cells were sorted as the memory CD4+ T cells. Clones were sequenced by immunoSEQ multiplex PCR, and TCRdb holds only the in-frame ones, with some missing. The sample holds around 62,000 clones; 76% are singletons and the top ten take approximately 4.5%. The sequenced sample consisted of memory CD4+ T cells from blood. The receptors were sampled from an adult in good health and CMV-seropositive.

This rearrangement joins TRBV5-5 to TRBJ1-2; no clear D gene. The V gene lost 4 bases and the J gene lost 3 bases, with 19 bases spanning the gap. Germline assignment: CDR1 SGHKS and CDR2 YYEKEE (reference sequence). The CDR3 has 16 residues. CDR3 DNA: TGTGCCAGCAGCCATGGGCAGGTTGGGATTTACTATGGCTACACCTTC. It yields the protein CASSHGQVGIYYGYTF. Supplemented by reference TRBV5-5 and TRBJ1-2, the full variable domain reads DAGVTQSPTHLIKTRGQQVTLRCSPISGHKSVSWYQQVLGQGPQFIFQYYEKEERGRGNFPDRFSARQFPNYSSELNVNALLLGDSALYLCASSHGQVGIYYGYTFGSGTRLTVV.

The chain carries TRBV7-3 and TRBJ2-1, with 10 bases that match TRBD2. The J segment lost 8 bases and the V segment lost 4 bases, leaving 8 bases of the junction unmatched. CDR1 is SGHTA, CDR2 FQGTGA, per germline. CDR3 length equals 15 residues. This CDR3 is CASSSSSGGADEQFF. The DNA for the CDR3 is TGTGCCAGCAGCTCCTCGAGCGGGGGGGCGGATGAGCAGTTCTTC.

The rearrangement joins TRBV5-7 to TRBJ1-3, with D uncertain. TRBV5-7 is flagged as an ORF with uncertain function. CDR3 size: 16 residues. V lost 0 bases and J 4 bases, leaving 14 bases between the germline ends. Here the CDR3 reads CASSLEVGTRGNTIYF. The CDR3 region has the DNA TGTGCCAGCAGCTTGGAGGTAGGTACTAGGGGAAACACCATATATTTT.

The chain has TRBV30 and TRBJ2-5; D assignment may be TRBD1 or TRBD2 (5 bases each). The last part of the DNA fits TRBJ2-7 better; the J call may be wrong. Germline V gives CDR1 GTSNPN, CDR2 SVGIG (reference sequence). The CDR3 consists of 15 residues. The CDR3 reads CAWSGPRDGSYEQYF. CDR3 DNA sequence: TGTGCCTGGAGTGGTCCTCGGGACGGATCCTACGAGCAGTACTTC.

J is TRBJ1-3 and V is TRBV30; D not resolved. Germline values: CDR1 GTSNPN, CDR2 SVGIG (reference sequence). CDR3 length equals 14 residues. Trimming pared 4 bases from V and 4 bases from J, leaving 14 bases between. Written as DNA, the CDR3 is TGTGCCTGGATCCCTCTTGGGGTCGGAAACACCATATATTTT. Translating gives CAWIPLGVGNTIYF. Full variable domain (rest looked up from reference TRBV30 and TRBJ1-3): SQTIHQWPATLVQPVGSPLSLECTVEGTSNPNLYWYRQAAGRGLQLLFYSVGIGQISSEVPQNLSASRPQDRQFILSSKKLLLSDSGFYLCAWIPLGVGNTIYFGEGSWLTVV.

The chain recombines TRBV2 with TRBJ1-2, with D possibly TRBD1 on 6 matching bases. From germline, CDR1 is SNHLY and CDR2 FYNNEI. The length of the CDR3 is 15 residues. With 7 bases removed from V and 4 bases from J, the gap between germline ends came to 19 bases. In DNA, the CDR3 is TGTGCCAGCACCTCTTTCAGGCAGGGGTCCTATGGCTACACCTTC. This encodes CASTSFRQGSYGYTF.

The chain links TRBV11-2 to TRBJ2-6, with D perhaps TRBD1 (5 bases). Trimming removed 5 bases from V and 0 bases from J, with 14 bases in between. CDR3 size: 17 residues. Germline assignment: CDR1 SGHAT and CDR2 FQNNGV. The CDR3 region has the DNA TGTGCCAGCAGCGTTGACAGAACCTACTCTGGGGCCAACGTCCTGACTTTC. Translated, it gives CASSVDRTYSGANVLTF.

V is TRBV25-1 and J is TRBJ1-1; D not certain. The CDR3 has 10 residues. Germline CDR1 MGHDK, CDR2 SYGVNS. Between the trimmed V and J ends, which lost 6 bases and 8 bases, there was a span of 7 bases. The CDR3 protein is CASRDGEAFF. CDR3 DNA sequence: TGTGCCAGCAGGGACGGAGAAGCTTTCTTT.

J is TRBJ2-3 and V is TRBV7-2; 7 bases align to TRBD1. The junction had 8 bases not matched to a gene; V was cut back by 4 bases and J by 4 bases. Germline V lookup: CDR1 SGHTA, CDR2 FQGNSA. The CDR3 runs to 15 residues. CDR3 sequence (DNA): TGTGCCAGCAGCTCCACAGGGGCAAGGTCAGATACGCAGTATTTT. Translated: CASSSTGARSDTQYF. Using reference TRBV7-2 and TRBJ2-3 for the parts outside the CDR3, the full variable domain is GAGVSQSPSNKVTEKGKDVELRCDPISGHTALYWYRQSLGQGLEFLIYFQGNSAPDKSGLPSDRFSAERTGGSVSTLTIQRTQQEDSAVYLCASSSTGARSDTQYFGPGTRLTVL.

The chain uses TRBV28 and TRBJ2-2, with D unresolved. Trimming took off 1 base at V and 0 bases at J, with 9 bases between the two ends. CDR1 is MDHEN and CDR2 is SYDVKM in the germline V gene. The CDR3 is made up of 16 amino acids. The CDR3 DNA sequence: TGTGCCAGCAGTTTATTTAGTGGCACGAACACCGGGGAGCTGTTTTTT. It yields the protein CASSLFSGTNTGELFF.

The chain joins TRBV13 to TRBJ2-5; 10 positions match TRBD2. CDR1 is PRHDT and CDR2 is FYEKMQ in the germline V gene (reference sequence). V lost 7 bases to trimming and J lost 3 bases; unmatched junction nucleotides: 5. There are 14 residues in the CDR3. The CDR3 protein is CASTRLAGKETQYF. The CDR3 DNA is TGTGCCAGCACCAGACTAGCGGGTAAAGAGACCCAGTACTTC.

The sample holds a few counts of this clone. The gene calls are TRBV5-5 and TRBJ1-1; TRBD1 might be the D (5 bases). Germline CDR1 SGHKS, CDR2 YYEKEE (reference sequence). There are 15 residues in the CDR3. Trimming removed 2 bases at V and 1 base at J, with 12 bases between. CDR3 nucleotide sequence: TGTGCCAGCAGCTTCGGGAGTGGACAGAACACTGAAGCTTTCTTT. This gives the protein CASSFGSGQNTEAFF.

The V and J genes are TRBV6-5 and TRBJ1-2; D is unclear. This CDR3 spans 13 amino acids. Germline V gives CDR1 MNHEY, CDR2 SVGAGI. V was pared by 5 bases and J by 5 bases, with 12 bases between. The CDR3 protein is CASSPPSGYGYTF. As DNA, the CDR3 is TGTGCCAGCAGTCCCCCAAGCGGTTATGGCTACACCTTC.

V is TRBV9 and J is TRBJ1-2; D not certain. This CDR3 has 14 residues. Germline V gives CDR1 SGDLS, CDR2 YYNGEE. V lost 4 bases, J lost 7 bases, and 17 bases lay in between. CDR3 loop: CASSPPPDGSGYTF. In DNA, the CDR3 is TGTGCCAGCAGCCCCCCTCCGGACGGTTCTGGCTACACCTTC. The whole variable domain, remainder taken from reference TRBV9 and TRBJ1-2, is DSGVTQTPKHLITATGQRVTLRCSPRSGDLSVYWYQQSLDQGLQFLIQYYNGEERAKGNILERFSAQQFPDLHSELNLSSLELGDSALYFCASSPPPDGSGYTFGSGTRLTVV.

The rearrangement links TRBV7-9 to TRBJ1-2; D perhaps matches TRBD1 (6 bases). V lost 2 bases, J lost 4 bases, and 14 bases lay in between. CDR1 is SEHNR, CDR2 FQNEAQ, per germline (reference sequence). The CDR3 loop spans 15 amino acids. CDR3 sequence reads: CASSLLQGTFYGYTF. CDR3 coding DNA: TGTGCCAGCAGCTTATTACAGGGCACTTTCTATGGCTACACCTTC.